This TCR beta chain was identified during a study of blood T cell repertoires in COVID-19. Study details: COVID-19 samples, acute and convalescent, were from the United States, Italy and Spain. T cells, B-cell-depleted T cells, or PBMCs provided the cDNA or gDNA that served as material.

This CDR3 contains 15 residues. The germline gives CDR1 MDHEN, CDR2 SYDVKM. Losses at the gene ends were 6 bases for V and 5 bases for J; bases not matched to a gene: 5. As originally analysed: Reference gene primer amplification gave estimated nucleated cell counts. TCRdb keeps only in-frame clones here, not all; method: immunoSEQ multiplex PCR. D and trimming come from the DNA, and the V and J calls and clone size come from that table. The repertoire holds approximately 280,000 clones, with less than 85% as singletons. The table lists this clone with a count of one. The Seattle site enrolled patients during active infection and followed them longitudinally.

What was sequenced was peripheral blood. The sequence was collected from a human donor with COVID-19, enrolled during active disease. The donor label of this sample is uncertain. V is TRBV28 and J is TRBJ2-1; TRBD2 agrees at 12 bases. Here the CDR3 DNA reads TGTGCCAGCAGGATAGGACTAGCGGGAAACAATGAGCAGTTCTTC. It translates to CASRIGLAGNNEQFF. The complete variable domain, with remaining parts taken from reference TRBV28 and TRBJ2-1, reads DVKVTQSSRYLVKRTGEKVFLECVQDMDHENMFWYRQDPGLGLRLIYFSYDVKMKEKGDIPEGYSVSREKKERFSLILESASTNQTSMYLCASRIGLAGNNEQFFGPGTRLTVL.